The entry that follows covers one T cell receptor beta chain sequence. The data were obtained in a study of blood T cell repertoires in COVID-19. In the study's own analysis: Estimates of nucleated cell counts were drawn from the amplification of reference gene primers. TCRdb's table, derived via immunoSEQ multiplex PCR, lists solely in-frame clones and lacks some. D and trimming were read from the DNA, whereas the V and J calls and clone size are those reported in that table. The sample records about 100,000 clones, 86% being singletons. Participant age was about 18 to 100 years, and participants resided in roughly 24 US areas. Participants reported their clinical history, and cohort assignment relied on those reports. Germline CDR1 is KGHDR and CDR2 is SFDVKD. Losses at the gene ends were 4 bases for V and 3 bases for J; bases not matched to a gene: 7. The CDR3 totals 16 residues.

The V and J genes are TRBV24-1 and TRBJ2-4; TRBD2 agrees at 8 bases. Material for sequencing was PBMCs or T cells enriched from blood (not recorded which). The clonotype was recovered from a woman in her fifties or sixties who had recovered from COVID-19. CDR3 region: CATSEAAGEGKNIQYF. CDR3 nucleotide sequence: TGTGCCACCAGTGAGGCAGCGGGAGAAGGCAAAAACATTCAGTACTTC.